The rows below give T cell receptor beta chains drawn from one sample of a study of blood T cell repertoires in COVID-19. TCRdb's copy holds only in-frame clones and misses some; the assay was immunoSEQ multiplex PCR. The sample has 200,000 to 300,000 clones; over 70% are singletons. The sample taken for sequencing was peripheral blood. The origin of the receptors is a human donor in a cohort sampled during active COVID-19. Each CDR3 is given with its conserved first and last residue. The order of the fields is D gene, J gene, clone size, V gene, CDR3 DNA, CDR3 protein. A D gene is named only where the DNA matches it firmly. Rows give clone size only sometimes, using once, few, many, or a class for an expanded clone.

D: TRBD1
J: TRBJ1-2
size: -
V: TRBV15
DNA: TGTGCCACCAGCAGAGATCGAACAGGGGGCGGCTACACCTTC
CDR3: CATSRDRTGGGYTF

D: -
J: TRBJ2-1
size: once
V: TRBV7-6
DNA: TGTGCCAGCAGCTTAAGGGGTATGGGCAGGATTGAGCAGTTCTTC
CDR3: CASSLRGMGRIEQFF

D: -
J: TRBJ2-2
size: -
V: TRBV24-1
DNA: TGTGCCACCAGTGACCCTACAGGGCTAGGGACCGGGGAGCTGTTTTTT
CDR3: CATSDPTGLGTGELFF

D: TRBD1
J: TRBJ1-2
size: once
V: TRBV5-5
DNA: TGTGCCAGCAGCTTGGCCTGGGCAGGGGGAAATGGCTACACCTTC
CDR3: CASSLAWAGGNGYTF

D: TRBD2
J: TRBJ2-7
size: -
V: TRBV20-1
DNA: TGCAGTACTAGTATGGTAGCGGGGGGGCGCGAGCAGTACTTC
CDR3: CSTSMVAGGREQYF

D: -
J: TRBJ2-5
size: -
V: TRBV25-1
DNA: TGTGCCAGCAGTGTCGACTGGCCGCAAGAGACCCAGTACTTC
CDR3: CASSVDWPQETQYF

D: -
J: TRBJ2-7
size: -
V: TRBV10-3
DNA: TGTGCCATCAGCGACCGGGACAAACTCTCCTACGAGCAGTACTTC
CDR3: CAISDRDKLSYEQYF

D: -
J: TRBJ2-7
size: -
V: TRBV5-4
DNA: TGTGCCAGCAGCCCGGGGGTGCTTGGGGAGCAGTACTTC
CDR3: CASSPGVLGEQYF

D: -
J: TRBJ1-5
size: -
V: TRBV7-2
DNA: TGTGCCAGCAGCTTAACAGAAGGTCCGGCTCAGCCCCAGCATTTT
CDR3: CASSLTEGPAQPQHF

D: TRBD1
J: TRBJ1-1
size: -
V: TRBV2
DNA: TGTGCCAGCAGTTTTACCGACAGGGATGCTTTCTTT
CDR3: CASSFTDRDAFF

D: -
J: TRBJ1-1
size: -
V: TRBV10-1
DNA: TGCGCCAGCAGTGAGCAGGGCGGTGAAGCTTTCTTT
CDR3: CASSEQGGEAFF

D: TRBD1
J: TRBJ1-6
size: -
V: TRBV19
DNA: TGTGCCAGTAGTTCATCTGGGGACAGGGGGCACTCACCCCTCCACTTT
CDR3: CASSSSGDRGHSPLHF

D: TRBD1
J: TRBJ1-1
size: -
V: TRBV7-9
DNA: TGTGCCAGCAGCTCGACAGGGGGCAGTCGAGCTTTCTTT
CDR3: CASSSTGGSRAFF

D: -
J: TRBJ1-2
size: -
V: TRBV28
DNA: TGTGCCAGCAGTTTCAGACATTCGGGCTACACCTTC
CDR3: CASSFRHSGYTF

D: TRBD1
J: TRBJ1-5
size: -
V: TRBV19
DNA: TGTGCCAGTAGTAAACCCTTCGGACAGGGGGGACAGCCCCAGCATTTT
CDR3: CASSKPFGQGGQPQHF

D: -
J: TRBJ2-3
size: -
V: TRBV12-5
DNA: TGTGCTAGTGGTTTGGTCCCCGGGAAGGATACGCAGTATTTT
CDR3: CASGLVPGKDTQYF

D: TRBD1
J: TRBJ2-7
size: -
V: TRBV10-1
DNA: TGCGCCAGCCACATTTTTACCCGGACAGGGCTTCATTTAGGCGAGCAGTACTTC
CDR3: CASHIFTRTGLHLGEQYF

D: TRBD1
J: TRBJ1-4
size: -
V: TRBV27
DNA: TGTGCCAGCAGGAGGGGGCGCGGTTATCCCGAAAAACTGTTTTTT
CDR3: CASRRGRGYPEKLFF

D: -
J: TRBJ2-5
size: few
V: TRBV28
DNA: TGTGCCAGCACTTTTGGAGGCTATGGCGAGACCCAGTACTTC
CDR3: CASTFGGYGETQYF

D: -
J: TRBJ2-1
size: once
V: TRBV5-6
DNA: TGTGCCAGCAGCCCACGACTAGTCGGTGAGCAGTTCTTC
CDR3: CASSPRLVGEQFF

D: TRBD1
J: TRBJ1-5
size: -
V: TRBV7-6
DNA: TGTGCCAGCAGCCCCCGGACAGGGACAGTCAACAATCAGCCCCAGCATTTT
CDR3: CASSPRTGTVNNQPQHF

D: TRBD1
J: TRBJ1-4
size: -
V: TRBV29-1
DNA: TGCAGCGTTGACGGGTCAGGGGGGAATGAAAAACTGTTTTTT
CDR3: CSVDGSGGNEKLFF

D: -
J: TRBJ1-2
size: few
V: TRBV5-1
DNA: TGCGCCAGCAGCTTGGGGCAGGGAACCTATGGCTACACCTTC
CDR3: CASSLGQGTYGYTF

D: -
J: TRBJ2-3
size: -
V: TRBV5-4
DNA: TGTGCCAGCAGCTTGGGTAAAGATACGCAGTATTTT
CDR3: CASSLGKDTQYF

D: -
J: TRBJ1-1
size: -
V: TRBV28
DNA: TGTGCCAGCAGCACTTCTGCCGCCTCCGGAGATGTTGAAGCTTTCTTT
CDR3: CASSTSAASGDVEAFF

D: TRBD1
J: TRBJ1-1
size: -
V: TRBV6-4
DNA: TGTGCCAGCAGTCTTACAGGGGGCACTGAAGCTTTCTTT
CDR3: CASSLTGGTEAFF

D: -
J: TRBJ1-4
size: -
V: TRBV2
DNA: TGTGCCAGCAGTGCCGAAAGGGACTTTAATGAAAAACTGTTTTTT
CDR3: CASSAERDFNEKLFF

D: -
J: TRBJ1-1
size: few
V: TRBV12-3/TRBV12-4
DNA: TGTGCCAGCACCCTGACTCGGGGGATTGAAGCTTTCTTT
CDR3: CASTLTRGIEAFF

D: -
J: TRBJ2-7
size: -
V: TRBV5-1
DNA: TGCGCCAGCAGCTTCGTCGCAGGAAGCTCCTACGAGCAGTACTTC
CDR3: CASSFVAGSSYEQYF

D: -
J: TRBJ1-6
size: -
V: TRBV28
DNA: TGTGCCAGTACTCCCGGTCTGTCGAGCTCCTATAATTCACCCCTCCACTTT
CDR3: CASTPGLSSSYNSPLHF

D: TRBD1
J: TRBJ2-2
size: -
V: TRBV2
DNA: TGTGCCAGCAGCGAGACAGGGGGCACATCCCCCGGGGAGCTGTTTTTT
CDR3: CASSETGGTSPGELFF

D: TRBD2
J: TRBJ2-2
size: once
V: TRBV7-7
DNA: TGTGCTAGCAGCTCCGGACTAGCGGGAGGGGTGGGCACCGGGGAGCTGTTTTTT
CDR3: CASSSGLAGGVGTGELFF

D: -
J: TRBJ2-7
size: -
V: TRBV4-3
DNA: TGCGCCAGCAGCCAAGTGCCGTCCGGTACCTACGAGCAGTACTTC
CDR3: CASSQVPSGTYEQYF

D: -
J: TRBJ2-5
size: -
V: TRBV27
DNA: TGTGCCAGCAGCCGATACCGGGAAAAAGAGACCCAGTACTTC
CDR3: CASSRYREKETQYF